This T cell receptor (beta chain) was profiled in a study of blood T cell repertoires in COVID-19. Study information: COVID-19 samples, acute and convalescent, were from the United States, Italy and Spain. PBMCs, B-cell-depleted T cells, or T cells provided the cDNA or gDNA that made up the material.

V lost 3 bases and J lost 5; bases outside the gene matches: 3. CDR3 length equals 13 residues. Germline V gene lookup returns CDR1 LNHDA and CDR2 SQIVND (reference sequence). In the study's own analysis: Reference gene primer amplification gave nucleated cell count estimates. The assay was immunoSEQ multiplex PCR, and TCRdb's table has in-frame clones only and misses some. From that table come the V and J calls and clone size; the DNA was used to work out D and trimming. The sample lists over 85,000 clones, under 85% occurring once. One Seattle source followed patients from active infection through their disease course.

The chain uses TRBV19 and TRBJ2-5, with 7 bases that match TRBD2. The sample comprised peripheral blood. The receptor's source is an elderly woman with COVID-19, enrolled during active disease. The CDR3 reads CASSIRRGETQYF. In nucleotides, the CDR3 is TGTGCCAGTAGTATTCGGCGGGGGGAGACCCAGTACTTC.